This passage covers 27 T cell receptor beta chains from one sample sequenced in a study of cytomegalovirus exposure and HLA in healthy donors. The PCR ran on 60 Vbeta and 13 Jbeta primers. Clones were read by immunoSEQ multiplex PCR, and TCRdb kept only the in-frame ones, dropping some. This table has roughly 120,000 clones, around 80% appearing once. Material for sequencing was PBMCs. The receptors originated from a man aged 50-59 years in good health and CMV-seronegative.

This clone has a handful of counts. The chain uses TRBV5-6 and TRBJ1-5, with 7 positions matching TRBD1. This CDR3 has 15 residues. Germline CDR1 reads SGHDT; CDR2 reads YYEEEE. V trimming: 0 bases; J trimming: 5 bases; junction bases outside the gene matches: 5. CDR3 residues: CASSLGQGPYQPQHF. DNA of the CDR3: TGTGCCAGCAGCTTGGGACAGGGCCCTTATCAGCCCCAGCATTTT.

This clone was counted only a few times. The J gene is TRBJ1-1, the V gene TRBV5-4; D call uncertain. CDR3 size: 15 residues. The germline CDR1 and CDR2 sequences are SGHNT and YYREEE (reference sequence). Trimming removed 6 bases from V and 4 bases from J, with 19 bases in between. CDR3 in DNA: TGTGCCAGCACCATCTTACCTATAGGGAGCACTGAAGCTTTCTTT. Amino acids: CASTILPIGSTEAFF.

This clone was seen just once. The rearrangement uses TRBV5-1 and TRBJ2-2, with TRBD1 matching over 8 bases. The junction had 7 bases not matched to a gene; V was cut back by 4 bases and J by 5 bases. The length of the CDR3 is 15 residues. Per germline, CDR1 SGHRS and CDR2 YFSETQ. The CDR3 is CASSAGGEVTGELFF. DNA of the CDR3: TGCGCCAGCAGCGCAGGGGGCGAGGTGACCGGGGAGCTGTTTTTT.

V is TRBV7-9 and J is TRBJ2-3, with D maybe TRBD1 (6 bases). The V and J ends lost 1 base and 5 bases respectively, with 10 bases between them. CDR1 is SEHNR, CDR2 FQNEAQ, per germline (reference sequence). CDR3 length: 14 amino acids. CDR3 sequence (DNA): TGTGCCAGCAGCTTAGTTGGGGGCATAGATACGCAGTATTTT. This encodes CASSLVGGIDTQYF.

The chain has TRBV10-3 and TRBJ2-7; the match to TRBD1 covers 8 bases. Germline CDR1 and CDR2: ENHRY and SYGVKD. This CDR3 contains 14 residues. With V trimmed by 8 bases and J by 5 bases, 11 bases remained unmatched. CDR3 loop: CAIGPRDRWNEQYF. CDR3 in DNA: TGTGCCATCGGGCCCAGGGACAGGTGGAACGAGCAGTACTTC.

The rearrangement joins TRBV20-1 to TRBJ2-5, with D possibly TRBD1 on 6 matching bases. Trimming took 6 bases from V and 5 from J, leaving 10 bases between them. This CDR3 is built from 11 residues. Germline-derived CDR1 and CDR2 are DFQATT and SNEGSKA (reference sequence). The CDR3 is CSARGVETQYF. The CDR3 coding sequence is TGCAGTGCCAGGGGCGTTGAGACCCAGTACTTC.

J is TRBJ2-7 and V is TRBV4-1; D is perhaps TRBD2 (6 bases). The germline CDR1 and CDR2 sequences are MGHRA and YSYEKL. Trimming shortened V by 3 bases and J by 2 bases, and 14 bases separated the two germline ends. The CDR3 totals 15 residues. CDR3 loop: CASSQSTGGAYEQYV. CDR3 in DNA: TGCGCCAGCAGCCAGTCTACCGGGGGAGCCTACGAGCAGTACGTC.

The chain joins TRBV11-2 to TRBJ2-3, with 14 nucleotides matching TRBD2. CDR3 length: 16 residues. With V trimmed by 5 bases and J by 8 bases, 9 bases remained unmatched. CDR1 and CDR2 from the germline V gene are SGHAT and FQNNGV. The CDR3 is CASSRLAGGLIATQYF. The DNA of the CDR3 is TGTGCCAGCAGCCGACTAGCGGGGGGGCTCATCGCTACGCAGTATTTT.

This clone was recorded only once. The genes are TRBV28 and TRBJ1-2; unclear D gene. CDR3 length equals 12 residues. Looked up from germline, CDR1 is MDHEN and CDR2 is SYDVKM. V was clipped by 5 bases and J by 7 bases, with 11 bases between them. In nucleotides, the CDR3 is TGTGCCAGCAGTCCCTGGGGAGGTGGCTACACCTTC. Translation: CASSPWGGGYTF.

The chain couples TRBV5-6 to TRBJ2-5, with 13 bases aligning to TRBD2. Trimming at V came to 3 bases and at J to 2 bases, leaving 10 bases not matched to a gene. Germline V gene sequence: CDR1 SGHDT, CDR2 YYEEEE. The CDR3 is 18 amino acids. CDR3 nucleotides: TGTGCCAGCAGCTCCATTCCGACTAGCGGGGGGAAGCAAGAGACCCAGTACTTC. This codes for CASSSIPTSGGKQETQYF.

The chain carries TRBV27 and TRBJ1-1; D is unclear. This CDR3 is built from 13 residues. Germline CDR1 and CDR2: MNHEY and SMNVEV (reference sequence). Trimming removed 2 bases at V and 5 bases at J, with 9 bases between. The CDR3 DNA reads as TGTGCCAGCAGTTTAGGGCAGAGAACTGAAGCTTTCTTT. As protein: CASSLGQRTEAFF.

The chain combines TRBV4-2 with TRBJ2-3, with 10 bases fitting TRBD2. Germline V gene data show CDR1 as LGHNA and CDR2 as YNFKEQ. This CDR3 comprises 18 residues. The V gene end was trimmed by 3 bases and the J gene end by 4 bases; junction bases not matched to a gene: 13. In nucleotides, the CDR3 is TGTGCCAGCAGCCATCGCCCACCGCCCCTAGCGGGGGCAGATACGCAGTATTTT. This translates into CASSHRPPPLAGADTQYF.

The chain recombines TRBV10-3 with TRBJ1-5; a weak D match, TRBD1 (6 bases). V dropped 0 bases and J dropped 7 bases, with 10 bases sitting between them. This CDR3 contains 14 residues. CDR1 and CDR2 from the germline V gene are ENHRY and SYGVKD. This CDR3 reads CAISESHREQPQHF. In nucleotides, the CDR3 is TGTGCCATCAGTGAGTCCCACAGGGAGCAGCCCCAGCATTTT.

This chain connects TRBV2 to TRBJ1-3, with unresolved D. The germline V and J ends were trimmed by 8 bases and 4 bases, with 15 bases remaining between them. Germline V gene lookup returns CDR1 SNHLY and CDR2 FYNNEI. The CDR3 is 14 residues long. The CDR3 DNA reads TGTGCCAGCCCCGGAGAGGGATTCGGAAACACCATATATTTT. Its protein product is CASPGEGFGNTIYF.

The chain couples TRBV5-6 to TRBJ1-2; D possibly corresponds to TRBD1 (5 bases). This CDR3 has 13 residues. The germline V gene has CDR1 SGHDT and CDR2 YYEEEE. V gave up 4 bases and J gave up 5 bases, with 12 bases separating them. The CDR3: CASSQTATYGYTF. The CDR3 DNA reads TGTGCCAGCAGCCAGACAGCGACTTATGGCTACACCTTC.

The sample holds one count of this clone. The chain carries TRBV18 and TRBJ1-1; TRBD1 aligns across 9 bases. Germline CDR1 KGHSH, CDR2 LQKENI. The CDR3 has 13 residues. J gave up 4 bases and V 3 bases, and 0 bases lay outside the gene matches. CDR3 amino acids: CASSPGQGTEAFF. DNA for the CDR3: TGTGCCAGCTCACCGGGACAGGGCACTGAAGCTTTCTTT.

V gene TRBV4-3 combines with J gene TRBJ1-5, with 11 bases fitting TRBD1. CDR1 and CDR2 from the germline V gene are LGHNA and YSLEER. The V gene end was trimmed by 0 bases and the J gene end by 0 bases; junction bases not matched to a gene: 7. This CDR3 region has 19 residues. Here the CDR3 reads CASSQDGDRGGYSNQPQHF. The CDR3 DNA reads as TGCGCCAGCAGCCAAGATGGGGACAGGGGGGGATATAGCAATCAGCCCCAGCATTTT.

The J gene is TRBJ1-4, the V gene TRBV6-4; D remains unclear. The germline CDR1 and CDR2 sequences are MRHNA and SNTAGT. CDR3 length equals 15 residues. V lost 5 bases and J lost 0, with 10 bases in between. CDR3 protein: CASSPELATNEKLFF. The CDR3 DNA reads TGTGCCAGCAGTCCTGAACTTGCAACTAATGAAAAACTGTTTTTT.

J is TRBJ1-2 and V is TRBV5-1, with D tentatively TRBD1 (5 bases). V lost 0 bases, J lost 6 bases, and 12 bases lay in between. The germline CDR1 and CDR2 sequences are SGHRS and YFSETQ. CDR3 length: 14 amino acids. CDR3: CASSLVGEENGYTF. DNA of the CDR3: TGCGCCAGCAGCTTGGTAGGGGAGGAGAATGGCTACACCTTC.

On this clone itself: The same CDR3 is also encoded by other DNA sequences in this sample. The V and J genes are TRBV4-2 and TRBJ2-5, with 8 bases matching TRBD2. The CDR3 consists of 16 residues. Germline CDR1 LGHNA, CDR2 YNFKEQ. With 0 bases clipped from V and 3 bases from J, the junction kept 6 bases outside the gene matches. CDR3 nucleotides: TGTGCCAGCAGCCAAGATAGGTCGGGGGGGAAAGAGACCCAGTACTTC. Residues: CASSQDRSGGKETQYF.

The chain combines TRBV29-1 with TRBJ2-5; 10 positions agree with TRBD2. The length of the CDR3 is 14 residues. J was trimmed by 7 bases and V by 7 bases; bases with no gene match: 12. Looked up from germline, CDR1 is SQVTM and CDR2 is ANQGSEA. CDR3 protein: CSASTSGPQGTQYF. The CDR3 DNA reads TGCAGCGCCTCGACTAGCGGGCCCCAGGGGACCCAGTACTTC.

The chain combines TRBV2 with TRBJ1-6, with TRBD1 identical over 9 bases. The CDR3 has 15 residues. V dropped 6 bases and J dropped 9; count of bases not matched to a gene: 9. Germline V gene sequence: CDR1 SNHLY, CDR2 FYNNEI. The CDR3 spells CASRPRDRDSSPLHF. For the CDR3, the DNA is TGTGCCAGCAGGCCCCGGGACAGGGATAGTTCACCCCTCCACTTT.

The J gene is TRBJ1-1, the V gene TRBV19; D gene ambiguous. The V gene lost 4 bases and the J gene lost 7 bases, with 13 bases spanning the gap. The CDR3 length is 13 residues. In germline, CDR1 is LNHDA, CDR2 SQIVND (reference sequence). The CDR3 loop is CASSTQVEGEAFF. The CDR3 region has the DNA TGTGCCAGTAGTACCCAGGTGGAGGGTGAAGCTTTCTTT. Combining the CDR3 with reference TRBV19 and TRBJ1-1 gives the whole variable domain DGGITQSPKYLFRKEGQNVTLSCEQNLNHDAMYWYRQDPGQGLRLIYYSQIVNDFQKGDIAEGYSVSREKKESFPLTVTSAQKNPTAFYLCASSTQVEGEAFFGQGTRLTVV.

The V and J genes are TRBV4-2 and TRBJ1-5; TRBD1 aligns across 9 bases. The germline V gene encodes CDR1 LGHNA and CDR2 YNFKEQ. Trimming took 3 bases from V and 3 from J; bases not matched to a gene: 6. This CDR3 is 16 amino acids long. CDR3 protein: CASSHPQGAYNQPQHF. CDR3 bases: TGTGCCAGCAGCCACCCACAGGGGGCGTACAATCAGCCCCAGCATTTT.

The chain is built from TRBV6-1 and TRBJ2-3; 7 bases fit TRBD1. J lost 0 bases, V lost 6 bases, and 6 bases had no gene match. The CDR3 has 15 amino acids. Per the germline V gene, CDR1 is MNHNS and CDR2 is SASEGT. DNA for the CDR3: TGTGCCAGCAGGGGACAGAGAACTAGCACAGATACGCAGTATTTT. Its protein product is CASRGQRTSTDTQYF.

The chain joins TRBV28 to TRBJ2-7; 8 nucleotides line up with TRBD1. The CDR3 contains 13 residues. V lost 4 bases and J lost 6; bases outside the gene matches: 5. In germline, CDR1 is MDHEN, CDR2 SYDVKM. The CDR3 sequence: CASSSGQGGEQYV. As DNA, the CDR3 is TGTGCCAGCAGTTCCGGACAGGGCGGCGAGCAGTACGTC.

The chain has TRBV28 and TRBJ1-1; TRBD1 is a possible D gene (6 bases). The CDR3 consists of 15 residues. Trimming stripped 6 bases from V and 4 bases from J, with 18 bases between. Germline CDR1 reads MDHEN; CDR2 reads SYDVKM. The CDR3 DNA sequence: TGTGCCAGCAGAACTCAATACAGGGAAGGCACTGAAGCTTTCTTT. It translates to CASRTQYREGTEAFF.